The text below deals with one T cell receptor (beta chain). Its antigen is still unknown. These data belong to a study of cytomegalovirus exposure and HLA in healthy donors. This PCR relied on a set of 60 Vbeta primers and 13 Jbeta primers. The assay was immunoSEQ multiplex PCR, and TCRdb's table has in-frame clones only and misses some. The sample includes roughly 78,000 clones, 65% to 70% of them seen just once. Study-level results: Specificity of a few CMV-associated chains for CMV antigens was verified in vitro. TCR beta sequences reportedly predicted the HLA-A and HLA-B alleles of most subjects accurately. Analyzed later, most CMV-associated TCR beta chains appeared HLA-restricted. In a later analysis, specific HLA alleles were associated with more than 15,000 TCR beta sequences at a 0.05 false discovery rate.

The origin of this receptor is a middle-aged man in good health and CMV-seropositive. The sample comprised PBMCs.

CDR3 protein: CASSHLEQGTRGYTF. The CDR3 DNA follows: TGCGCCAGCAGCCACCTGGAACAGGGGACAAGAGGCTACACCTTC. V is TRBV4-1 and J is TRBJ1-2; TRBD1 matches at 7 bases. Germline CDR1 is MGHRA and CDR2 is YSYEKL. This CDR3 contains 15 residues. J gave up 8 bases and V 3 bases, and 12 bases lay outside the gene matches.